This T cell receptor (beta chain) was observed in a study of cytomegalovirus exposure and HLA in healthy donors. CDR1 and CDR2 (germline): LNHDA, SQIVND (reference sequence). Trimming removed 4 bases from V and 1 base from J, with 20 bases in between. This CDR3 contains 17 residues. Donors were drawn from the approximately 130-subject validation cohort, separate from the 666-subject first cohort. Repertoires were generated with immunoSEQ multiplex PCR, while TCRdb's copy carries only in-frame clones and drops some. Of 120,000 or so clones detected, approximately 94% appear once; the ten largest clones hold less than 2%.

This chain joins TRBV19 and TRBJ2-7; a weak D match, TRBD1 (6 bases). The receptor comes from a man between 18 and 29 years old in good health and CMV-seronegative. The sample consisted of PBMCs. This CDR3 is CASSTVAQGMYSYEQYF. The DNA of the CDR3 is TGTGCCAGTAGTACCGTCGCTCAGGGGATGTATTCCTACGAGCAGTACTTC.